This is a list of T cell receptor beta chains from one sample in a study of tumor and adjacent non-tumor tissue in lung cancer. TCRdb reanalysed the multiplex PCR reads using MiXCR and keeps one entry per CDR3 protein. The table shows 50,000 or so distinct CDR3 sequences, with about 80% occurring only once. The sequencing sample was made of distant non-tumor lung tissue. The receptor set was obtained from a woman aged 60 to 75 with non-small cell lung cancer. CDR3s include the opening cysteine and the closing phenylalanine or tryptophan.

TRBJ1-5	TRBV4-1	CASNRLGGNQPQDF
TRBJ2-3	TRBV5-1	CANSLSTPGTDMQYF
TRBJ2-1	TRBV28	CASSPLVTSGGAYNEQFF
TRBJ1-1	TRBV29-1	CSGGMGAEAFF
TRBJ2-2	TRBV10-1	CASTRIAGDLYF
TRBJ2-1	TRBV4-3	CSSSQGGRNLYNVQFF
TRBJ1-1	TRBV6-5	CASSYSRQGGTEAFF
TRBJ2-5	TRBV20-1	CSARALRQGLYQEAQYF
TRBJ1-2	TRBV18	CASSPDPNYGYTF
TRBJ2-7	TRBV11-2	CASRKSYEQYF
TRBJ1-2	TRBV5-4	CASSQQQGCIYGYTF
TRBJ1-1	TRBV11-2	CASRSGGNTEAFF
TRBJ1-2	TRBV11-2	CDSSFMTGWLNYDYTF
TRBJ2-3	TRBV6-5	CARTTGGRGRGDTQYF
TRBJ2-7	TRBV5-1	CASSLGGKPYEQYF